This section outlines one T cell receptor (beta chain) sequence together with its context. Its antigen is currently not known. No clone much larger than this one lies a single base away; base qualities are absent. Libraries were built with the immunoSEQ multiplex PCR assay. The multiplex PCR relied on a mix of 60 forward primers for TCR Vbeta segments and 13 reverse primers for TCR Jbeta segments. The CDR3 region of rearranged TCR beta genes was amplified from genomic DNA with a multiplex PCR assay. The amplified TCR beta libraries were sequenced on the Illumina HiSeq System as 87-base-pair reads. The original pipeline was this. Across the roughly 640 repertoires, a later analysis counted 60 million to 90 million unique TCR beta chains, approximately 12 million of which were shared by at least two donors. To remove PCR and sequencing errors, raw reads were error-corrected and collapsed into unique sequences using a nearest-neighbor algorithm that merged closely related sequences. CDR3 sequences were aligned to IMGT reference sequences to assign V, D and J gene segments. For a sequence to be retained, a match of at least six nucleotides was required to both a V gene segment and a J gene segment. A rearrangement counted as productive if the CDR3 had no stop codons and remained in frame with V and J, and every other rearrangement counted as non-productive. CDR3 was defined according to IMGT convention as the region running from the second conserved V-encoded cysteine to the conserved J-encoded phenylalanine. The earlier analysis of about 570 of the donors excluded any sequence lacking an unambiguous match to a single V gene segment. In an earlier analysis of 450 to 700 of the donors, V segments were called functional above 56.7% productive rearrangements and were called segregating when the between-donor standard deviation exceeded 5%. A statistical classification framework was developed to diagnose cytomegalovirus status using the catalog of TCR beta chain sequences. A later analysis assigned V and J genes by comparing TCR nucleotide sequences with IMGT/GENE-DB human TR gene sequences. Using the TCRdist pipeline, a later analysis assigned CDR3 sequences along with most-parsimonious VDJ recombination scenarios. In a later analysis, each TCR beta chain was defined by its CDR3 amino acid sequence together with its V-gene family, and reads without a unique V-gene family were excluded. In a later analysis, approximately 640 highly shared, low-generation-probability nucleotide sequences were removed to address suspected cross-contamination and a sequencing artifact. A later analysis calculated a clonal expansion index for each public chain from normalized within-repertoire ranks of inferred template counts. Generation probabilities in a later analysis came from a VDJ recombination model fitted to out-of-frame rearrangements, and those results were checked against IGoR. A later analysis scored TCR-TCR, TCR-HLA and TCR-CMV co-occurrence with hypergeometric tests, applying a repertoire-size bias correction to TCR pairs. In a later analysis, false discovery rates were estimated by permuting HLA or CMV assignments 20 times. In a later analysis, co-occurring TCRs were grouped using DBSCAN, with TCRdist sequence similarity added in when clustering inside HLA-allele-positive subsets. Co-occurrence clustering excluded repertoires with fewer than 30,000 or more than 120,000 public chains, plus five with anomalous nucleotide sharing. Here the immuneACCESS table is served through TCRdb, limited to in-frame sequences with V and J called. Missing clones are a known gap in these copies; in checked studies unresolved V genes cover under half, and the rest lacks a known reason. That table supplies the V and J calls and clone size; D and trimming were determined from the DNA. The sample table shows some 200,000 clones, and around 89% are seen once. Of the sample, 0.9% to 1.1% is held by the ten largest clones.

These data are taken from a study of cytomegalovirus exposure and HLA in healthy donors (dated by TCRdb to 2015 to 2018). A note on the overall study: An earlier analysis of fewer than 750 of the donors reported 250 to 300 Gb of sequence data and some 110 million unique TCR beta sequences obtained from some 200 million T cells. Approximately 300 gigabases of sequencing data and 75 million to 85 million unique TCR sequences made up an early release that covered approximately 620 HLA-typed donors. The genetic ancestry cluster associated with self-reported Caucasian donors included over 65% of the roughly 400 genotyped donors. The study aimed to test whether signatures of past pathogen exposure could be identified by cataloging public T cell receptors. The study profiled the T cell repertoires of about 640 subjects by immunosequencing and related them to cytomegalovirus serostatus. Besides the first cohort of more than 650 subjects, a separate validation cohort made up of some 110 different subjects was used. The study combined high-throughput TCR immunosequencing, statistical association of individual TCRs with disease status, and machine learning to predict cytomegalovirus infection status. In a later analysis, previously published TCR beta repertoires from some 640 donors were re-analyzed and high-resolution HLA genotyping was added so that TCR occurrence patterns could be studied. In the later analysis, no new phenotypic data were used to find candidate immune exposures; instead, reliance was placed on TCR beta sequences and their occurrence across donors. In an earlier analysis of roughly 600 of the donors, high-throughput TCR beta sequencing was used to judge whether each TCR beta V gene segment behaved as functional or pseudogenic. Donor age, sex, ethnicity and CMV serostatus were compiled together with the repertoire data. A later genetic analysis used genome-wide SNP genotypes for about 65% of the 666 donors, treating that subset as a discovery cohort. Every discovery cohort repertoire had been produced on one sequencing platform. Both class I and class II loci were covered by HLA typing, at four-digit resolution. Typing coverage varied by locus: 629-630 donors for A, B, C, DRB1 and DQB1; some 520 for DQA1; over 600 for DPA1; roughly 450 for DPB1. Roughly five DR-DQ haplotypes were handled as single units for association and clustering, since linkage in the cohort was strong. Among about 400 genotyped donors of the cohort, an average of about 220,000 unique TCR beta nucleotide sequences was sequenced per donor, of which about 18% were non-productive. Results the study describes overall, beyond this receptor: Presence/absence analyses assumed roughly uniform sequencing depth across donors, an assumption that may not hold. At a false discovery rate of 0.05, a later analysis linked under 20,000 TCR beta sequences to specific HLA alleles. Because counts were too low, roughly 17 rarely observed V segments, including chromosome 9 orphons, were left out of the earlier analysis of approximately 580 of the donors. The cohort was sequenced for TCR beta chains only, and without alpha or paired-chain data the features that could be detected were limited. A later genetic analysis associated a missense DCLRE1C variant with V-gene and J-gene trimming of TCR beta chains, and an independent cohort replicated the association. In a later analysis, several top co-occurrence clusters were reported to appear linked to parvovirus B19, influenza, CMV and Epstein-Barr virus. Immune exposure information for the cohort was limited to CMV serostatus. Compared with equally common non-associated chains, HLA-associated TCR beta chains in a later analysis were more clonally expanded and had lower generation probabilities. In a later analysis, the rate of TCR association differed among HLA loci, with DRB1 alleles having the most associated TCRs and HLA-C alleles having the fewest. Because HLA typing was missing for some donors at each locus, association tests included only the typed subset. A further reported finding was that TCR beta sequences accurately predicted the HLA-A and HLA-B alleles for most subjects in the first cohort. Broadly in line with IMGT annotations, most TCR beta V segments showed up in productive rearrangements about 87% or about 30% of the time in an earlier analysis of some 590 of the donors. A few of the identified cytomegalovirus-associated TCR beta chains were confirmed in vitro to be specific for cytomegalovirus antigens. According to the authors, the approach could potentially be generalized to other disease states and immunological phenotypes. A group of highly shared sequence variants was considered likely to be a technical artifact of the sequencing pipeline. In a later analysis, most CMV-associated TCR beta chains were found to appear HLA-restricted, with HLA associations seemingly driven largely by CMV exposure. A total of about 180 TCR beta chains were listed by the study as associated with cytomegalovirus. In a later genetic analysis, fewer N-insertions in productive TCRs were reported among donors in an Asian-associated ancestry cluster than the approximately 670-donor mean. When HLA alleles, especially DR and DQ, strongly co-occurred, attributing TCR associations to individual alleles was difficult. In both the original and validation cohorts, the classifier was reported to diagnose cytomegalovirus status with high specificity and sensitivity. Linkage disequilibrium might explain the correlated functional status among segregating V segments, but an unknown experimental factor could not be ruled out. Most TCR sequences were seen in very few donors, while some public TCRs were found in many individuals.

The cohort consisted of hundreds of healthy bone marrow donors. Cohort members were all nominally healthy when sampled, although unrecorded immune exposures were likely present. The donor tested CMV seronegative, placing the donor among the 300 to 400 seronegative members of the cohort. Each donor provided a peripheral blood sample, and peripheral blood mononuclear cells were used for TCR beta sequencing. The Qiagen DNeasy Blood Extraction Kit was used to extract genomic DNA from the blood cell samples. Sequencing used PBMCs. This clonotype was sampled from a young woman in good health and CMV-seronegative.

Read as DNA, the sequence is TGTGCCAGCAGTTACGGGACAGGGTTTGGTGAGCTGTTTTTT. This sequence encodes CASSYGTGFGELFF. The chain uses TRBV6-5 and TRBJ2-2; TRBD1 fits 9 bases in the junction. From the cysteine up to the phenylalanine, the CDR3 has a length of 14 residues. Just the 42-base CDR3 DNA is kept, in frame starting at base 1. Compared with germline, V lacks 2 bases and J lacks 11 bases; bases without a gene match: 6. From a lookup of the germline V gene, CDR1 and CDR2 are MNHEY and SVGAGI.